Following are 9 T cell receptor beta chains from one sample sequenced in a study of cytomegalovirus exposure and HLA in healthy donors. Amplification used 60 Vbeta primers and 13 Jbeta primers. Assay used: immunoSEQ multiplex PCR; TCRdb lists only in-frame clones, some missing. The table records fewer than 250,000 clones, 78% of them present only once. What was sequenced was PBMCs. Receptors were obtained from a woman in her 30s in good health and CMV-seropositive.

The chain carries TRBV19 and TRBJ1-2, with TRBD1 matching over 8 bases. Germline loops: CDR1 LNHDA, CDR2 SQIVND (reference sequence). The CDR3 is 15 residues long. V shed 6 bases, J shed 7 bases, and the junction held 13 bases outside the gene matches. The CDR3 bases are TGTGCCAGTAGCGTCCTGCGGACAGGGAGGGTTGGCTACACCTTC. Translated, it gives CASSVLRTGRVGYTF. Full variable domain (rest looked up from reference TRBV19 and TRBJ1-2): DGGITQSPKYLFRKEGQNVTLSCEQNLNHDAMYWYRQDPGQGLRLIYYSQIVNDFQKGDIAEGYSVSREKKESFPLTVTSAQKNPTAFYLCASSVLRTGRVGYTFGSGTRLTVV.

The sample holds a few counts of this clone. J is TRBJ1-6 and V is TRBV5-1; D is undetermined. The CDR3 totals 15 residues. The V gene lost 4 bases and the J gene lost 2 bases, with 10 bases spanning the gap. Germline V gene sequence: CDR1 SGHRS, CDR2 YFSETQ. CDR3 coding DNA: TGCGCCAGCAGCGCGGGAGACACCTATAATTCACCCCTCCACTTT. It codes for CASSAGDTYNSPLHF.

The chain joins TRBV27 to TRBJ2-4; D is undetermined. This CDR3 contains 15 residues. CDR1 and CDR2 from the germline V gene are MNHEY and SMNVEV (reference sequence). V was trimmed by 4 bases and J by 1 base, leaving 11 bases between them. The CDR3 DNA reads as TGTGCCAGCAGTTCCTTCCCGGAGGCCAAAAACATTCAGTACTTC. This sequence encodes CASSSFPEAKNIQYF.

The chain joins TRBV5-4 to TRBJ2-7, with a tentative D call TRBD1 (6 bases). The CDR3 runs 15 residues. The germline V and J ends were trimmed by 2 bases and 2 bases, with 14 bases remaining between them. Germline V lookup: CDR1 SGHNT, CDR2 YYREEE (reference sequence). As DNA, the CDR3 is TGTGCCAGCAGCTTTGAACCCCAGGGGACCTACGAGCAGTACTTC. Protein: CASSFEPQGTYEQYF.

In this sample, this clone turned up a few times. The rearrangement uses TRBV7-8 and TRBJ1-1; 8 bases map to TRBD1. V was pared by 4 bases and J by 4 bases, with 8 bases of the junction left unmatched. The germline V gene has CDR1 SGHVS and CDR2 FQNEAQ. CDR3 length: 15 residues. The CDR3 spells CASSYKQGVVTEAFF. CDR3 nucleotide sequence: TGTGCCAGCAGCTATAAACAGGGGGTGGTCACTGAAGCTTTCTTT.

This chain uses TRBV27 with TRBJ2-5, with 8 nucleotides matching TRBD2. Germline CDR1 is MNHEY and CDR2 is SMNVEV (reference sequence). With V trimmed by 0 bases and J by 4 bases, 7 bases remained unmatched. The CDR3 contains 16 residues. CDR3 protein: CASSLSLAGGSETQYF. For the CDR3, the DNA is TGTGCCAGCAGTTTATCGCTAGCGGGCGGGTCAGAGACCCAGTACTTC.

This clone was counted between two and nine times. The V gene is TRBV30, the J gene TRBJ2-7, with a possible D match to TRBD1 (6 bases). Germline CDR1 GTSNPN, CDR2 SVGIG (reference sequence). V was trimmed by 2 bases and J by 4 bases, leaving 12 bases between them. The CDR3 totals 13 residues. DNA of the CDR3: TGTGCCTGGAGTCCGCGGACAGAGTACGAGCAGTACTTC. It encodes CAWSPRTEYEQYF.

CDR3 sequence (DNA): TGTGCCAGCGGGGGCTCAGGGACTAGCTCCTATAATTCACCCCTCCACTTT. Encoded protein: CASGGSGTSSYNSPLHF. The chain is built from TRBV21-1 and TRBJ1-6. TRBV21-1 is classified as a pseudogene. The CDR3 extends over 17 amino acids.

This chain connects TRBV30 to TRBJ2-7; perhaps TRBD2 as D (6 bases). V lost 2 bases and J 1 base, leaving 15 bases between the germline ends. This CDR3 is built from 15 residues. Looked up from germline, CDR1 is GTSNPN and CDR2 is SVGIG (reference sequence). CDR3 residues: CAWSRGVGGSYEQYF. CDR3 coding DNA: TGTGCCTGGAGTCGCGGGGTGGGGGGATCCTACGAGCAGTACTTC.